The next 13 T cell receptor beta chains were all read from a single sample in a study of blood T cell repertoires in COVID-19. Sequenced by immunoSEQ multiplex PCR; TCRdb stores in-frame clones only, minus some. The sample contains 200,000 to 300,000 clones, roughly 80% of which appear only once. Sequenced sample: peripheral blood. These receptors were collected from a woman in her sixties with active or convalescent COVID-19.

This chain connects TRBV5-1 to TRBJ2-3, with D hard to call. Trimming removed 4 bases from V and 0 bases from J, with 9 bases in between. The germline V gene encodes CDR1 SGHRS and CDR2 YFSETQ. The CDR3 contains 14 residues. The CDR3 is CASSISTSTDTQYF. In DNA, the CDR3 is TGCGCCAGCAGCATTAGTACTAGCACAGATACGCAGTATTTT.

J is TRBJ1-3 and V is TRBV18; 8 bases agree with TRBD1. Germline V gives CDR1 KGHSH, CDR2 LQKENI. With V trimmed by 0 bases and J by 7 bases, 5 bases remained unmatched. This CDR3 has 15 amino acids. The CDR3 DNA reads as TGTGCCAGCTCACCACCGACAGGGGCGAGGAACACCATATATTTT. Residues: CASSPPTGARNTIYF.

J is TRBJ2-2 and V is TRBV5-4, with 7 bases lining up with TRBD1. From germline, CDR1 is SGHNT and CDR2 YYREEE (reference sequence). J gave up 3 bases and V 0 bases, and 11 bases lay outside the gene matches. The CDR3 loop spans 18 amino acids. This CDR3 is CASSLALARGLDTGELFF. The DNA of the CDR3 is TGTGCCAGCAGCTTGGCGCTGGCCAGGGGGTTGGACACCGGGGAGCTGTTTTTT.

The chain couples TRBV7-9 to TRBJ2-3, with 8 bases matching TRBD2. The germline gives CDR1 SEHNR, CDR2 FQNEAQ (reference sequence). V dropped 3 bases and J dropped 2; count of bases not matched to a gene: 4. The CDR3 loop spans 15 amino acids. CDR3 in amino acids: CASSFDSGTTDTQYF. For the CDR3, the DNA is TGTGCCAGCAGCTTCGATAGCGGGACCACAGATACGCAGTATTTT.

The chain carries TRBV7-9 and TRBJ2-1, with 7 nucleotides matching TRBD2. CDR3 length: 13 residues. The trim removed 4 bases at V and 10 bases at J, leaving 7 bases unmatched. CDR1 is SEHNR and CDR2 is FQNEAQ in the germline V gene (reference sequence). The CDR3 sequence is CASSSGGSREQFF. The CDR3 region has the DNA TGTGCCAGCAGCTCGGGGGGTTCCCGGGAGCAGTTCTTC.

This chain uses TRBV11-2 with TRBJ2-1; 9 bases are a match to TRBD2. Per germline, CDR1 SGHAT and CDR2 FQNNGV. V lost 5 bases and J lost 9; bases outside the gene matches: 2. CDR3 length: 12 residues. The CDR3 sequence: CASSLAGSEQFF. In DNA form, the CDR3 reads TGTGCCAGCAGCCTAGCGGGAAGTGAGCAGTTCTTC.

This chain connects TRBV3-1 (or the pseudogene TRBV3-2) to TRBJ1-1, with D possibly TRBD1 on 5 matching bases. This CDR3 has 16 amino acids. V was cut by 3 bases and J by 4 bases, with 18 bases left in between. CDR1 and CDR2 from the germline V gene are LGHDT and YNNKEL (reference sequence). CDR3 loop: CASSHTGGGPGTEAFF. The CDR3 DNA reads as TGTGCCAGCAGCCATACGGGGGGAGGGCCGGGCACTGAAGCTTTCTTT.

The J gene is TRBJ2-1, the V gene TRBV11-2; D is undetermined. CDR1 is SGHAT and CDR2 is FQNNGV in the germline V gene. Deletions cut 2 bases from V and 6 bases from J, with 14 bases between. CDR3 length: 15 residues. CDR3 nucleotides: TGTGCCAGCAGCTTAAGGCGGTCTATGGGCAATGAGCAGTTCTTC. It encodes CASSLRRSMGNEQFF.

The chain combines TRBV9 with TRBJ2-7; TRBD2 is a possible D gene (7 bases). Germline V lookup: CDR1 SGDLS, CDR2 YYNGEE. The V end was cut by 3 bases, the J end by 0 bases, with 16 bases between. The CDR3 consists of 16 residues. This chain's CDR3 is CASSGGGGLASYEQYF. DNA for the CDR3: TGTGCCAGCAGCGGAGGGGGAGGGCTAGCCTCCTACGAGCAGTACTTC. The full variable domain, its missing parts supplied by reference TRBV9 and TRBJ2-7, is DSGVTQTPKHLITATGQRVTLRCSPRSGDLSVYWYQQSLDQGLQFLIQYYNGEERAKGNILERFSAQQFPDLHSELNLSSLELGDSALYFCASSGGGGLASYEQYFGPGTRLTVT.

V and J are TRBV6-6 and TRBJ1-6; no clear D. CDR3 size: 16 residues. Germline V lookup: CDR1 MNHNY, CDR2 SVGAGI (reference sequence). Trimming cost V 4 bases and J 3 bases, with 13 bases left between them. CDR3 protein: CASSSSGRDYNSPLHF. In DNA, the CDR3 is TGTGCCAGCAGTTCAAGCGGGAGGGACTATAATTCACCCCTCCACTTT.

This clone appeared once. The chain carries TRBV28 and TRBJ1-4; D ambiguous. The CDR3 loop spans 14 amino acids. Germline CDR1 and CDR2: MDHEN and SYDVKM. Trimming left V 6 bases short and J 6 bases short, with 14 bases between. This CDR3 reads CASSGPRRDEKLFF. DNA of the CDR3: TGTGCCAGCAGCGGGCCAAGGAGGGATGAAAAACTGTTTTTT. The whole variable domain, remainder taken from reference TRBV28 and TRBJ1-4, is DVKVTQSSRYLVKRTGEKVFLECVQDMDHENMFWYRQDPGLGLRLIYFSYDVKMKEKGDIPEGYSVSREKKERFSLILESASTNQTSMYLCASSGPRRDEKLFFGSGTQLSVL.

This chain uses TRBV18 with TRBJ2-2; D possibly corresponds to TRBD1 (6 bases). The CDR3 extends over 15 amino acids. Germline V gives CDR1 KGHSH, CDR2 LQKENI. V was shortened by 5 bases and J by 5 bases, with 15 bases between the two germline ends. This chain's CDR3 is CASSTPGHQTGELFF. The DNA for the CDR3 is TGTGCCAGCTCAACGCCGGGACATCAAACCGGGGAGCTGTTTTTT.

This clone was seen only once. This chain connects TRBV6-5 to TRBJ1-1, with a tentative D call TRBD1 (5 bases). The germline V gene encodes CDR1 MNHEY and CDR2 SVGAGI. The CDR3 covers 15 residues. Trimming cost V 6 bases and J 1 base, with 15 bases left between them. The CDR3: CASRTGGGWNTEAFF. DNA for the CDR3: TGTGCCAGCAGGACCGGGGGGGGTTGGAACACTGAAGCTTTCTTT.